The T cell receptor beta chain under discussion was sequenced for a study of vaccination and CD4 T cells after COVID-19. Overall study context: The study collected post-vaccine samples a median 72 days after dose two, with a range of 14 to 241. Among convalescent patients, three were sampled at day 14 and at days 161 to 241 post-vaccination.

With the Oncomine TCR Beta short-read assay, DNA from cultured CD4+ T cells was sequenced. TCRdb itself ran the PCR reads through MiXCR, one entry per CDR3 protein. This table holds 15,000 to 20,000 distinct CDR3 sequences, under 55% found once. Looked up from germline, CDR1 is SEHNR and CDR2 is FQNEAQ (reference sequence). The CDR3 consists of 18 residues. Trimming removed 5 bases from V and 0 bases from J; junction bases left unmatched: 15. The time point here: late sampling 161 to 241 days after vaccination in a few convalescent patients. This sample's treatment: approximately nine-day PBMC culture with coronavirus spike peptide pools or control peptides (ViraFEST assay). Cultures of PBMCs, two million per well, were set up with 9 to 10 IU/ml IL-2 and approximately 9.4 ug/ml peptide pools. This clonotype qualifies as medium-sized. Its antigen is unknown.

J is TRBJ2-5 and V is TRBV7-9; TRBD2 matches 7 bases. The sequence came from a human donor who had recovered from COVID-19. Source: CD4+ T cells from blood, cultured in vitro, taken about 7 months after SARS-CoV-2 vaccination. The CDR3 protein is CASSALGLGEGYQETQYF. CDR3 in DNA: TGTGCCAGCAGCGCCCTCGGGTTGGGGGAGGGATACCAAGAGACCCAGTACTTC.